The 27 T cell receptor beta chains reported below all come from one sample, sequenced in a study of cytomegalovirus exposure and HLA in healthy donors. The PCR was carried out with 60 Vbeta primers and 13 Jbeta primers. Profiling relied on immunoSEQ multiplex PCR, and the TCRdb table lists in-frame clones only, not all of them. The repertoire holds roughly 120,000 clones, with roughly 84% as singletons. Sequenced material: PBMCs. These receptor sequences come from a man aged 25 to 40 in good health and CMV-seropositive.

The chain has TRBV5-1 and TRBJ1-2; 7 bases match TRBD1. CDR1 is SGHRS and CDR2 is YFSETQ in the germline V gene. V dropped 3 bases and J dropped 5; count of bases not matched to a gene: 4. This CDR3 contains 13 residues. The CDR3 is CASSSGQFYGYTF. DNA of the CDR3: TGCGCCAGCAGCTCGGGACAGTTTTATGGCTACACCTTC.

The V call is TRBV11-1, the J call TRBJ2-1; weak D call: TRBD2 (7 bases). V was trimmed by 4 bases and J by 4 bases, leaving 14 bases between them. The V gene's germline CDR1 is SGHAT and CDR2 FQDESV (reference sequence). The CDR3 is 15 amino acids. DNA for the CDR3: TGTGCCAGCAGCTCGACGGGGGGCAGGTACAATGAGCAGTTCTTC. It specifies CASSSTGGRYNEQFF.

This chain joins TRBV15 and TRBJ2-7; TRBD1 might be the D (6 bases). Germline values: CDR1 LNHNV, CDR2 YYDKDF (reference sequence). V dropped 1 base and J dropped 3 bases, with 13 bases sitting between them. This CDR3 contains 15 residues. The CDR3 spells CATSRGTGSFYEQYF. DNA for the CDR3: TGTGCCACCAGCAGAGGCACAGGGAGTTTCTACGAGCAGTACTTC.

The chain has TRBV5-6 and TRBJ1-2; 8 bases agree with TRBD1. The CDR3 loop spans 15 amino acids. Losses at the gene ends were 4 bases for V and 6 bases for J; bases not matched to a gene: 11. Germline lookup yields CDR1 SGHDT and CDR2 YYEEEE. The CDR3 here is CASSIGTGRLHGYTF. For the CDR3, the DNA is TGTGCCAGCAGCATAGGGACAGGAAGGCTACATGGCTACACCTTC.

This clone was counted once. The chain joins TRBV5-6 to TRBJ2-1, with a possible D match to TRBD2 (5 bases). Germline-derived CDR1 and CDR2 are SGHDT and YYEEEE. V was shortened by 4 bases and J by 5 bases, with 13 bases between the two germline ends. The length of the CDR3 is 14 residues. The CDR3: CASSQLDYNNEQFF. CDR3 bases: TGTGCCAGCAGCCAGCTCGACTACAACAATGAGCAGTTCTTC.

The J gene is TRBJ1-5, the V gene TRBV7-9; D not resolved. The V end lost 3 bases, the J end lost 7 bases, and 7 bases lay between the germline ends. Germline loops: CDR1 SEHNR, CDR2 FQNEAQ (reference sequence). CDR3 length equals 12 residues. CDR3 loop: CASSLLEQPQHF. The DNA for the CDR3 is TGTGCCAGCAGCTTGTTAGAACAGCCCCAGCATTTT.

The rearrangement links TRBV27 to TRBJ2-5; 12 bases agree with TRBD2. The J call may be in error: the DNA end matches TRBJ2-7 better. This CDR3 region has 16 residues. Germline CDR1 and CDR2: MNHEY and SMNVEV (reference sequence). This chain's CDR3 is CASSLLPSGGGDEQYF. For the CDR3, the DNA is TGTGCCAGCAGTTTATTACCTAGCGGGGGGGGCGACGAGCAGTACTTC.

The CDR3 sequence is CASSDRGSYGYTF. The CDR3 DNA is TGTGCCAGCAGCGACAGGGGAAGCTATGGCTACACCTTC. The chain recombines TRBV5-4 with TRBJ1-2, with 8 nucleotides matching TRBD1. The CDR3 loop spans 13 amino acids. The V segment lost 4 bases and the J segment 4 bases; nucleotides outside the gene matches: 3. Germline lookup yields CDR1 SGHNT and CDR2 YYREEE (reference sequence).

The chain employs TRBV2 and TRBJ1-2; D gene ambiguous. This CDR3 comprises 15 residues. Germline V lookup: CDR1 SNHLY, CDR2 FYNNEI. The ends were cut back, 6 bases at V and 2 bases at J, with 16 bases in the middle. The CDR3 sequence is CASRQRADLNYGYTF. The CDR3 coding sequence is TGTGCCAGCAGACAAAGAGCGGACCTAAACTATGGCTACACCTTC.

In DNA, the CDR3 is TGTGCCACCAGCGATGGACAGGGTTACGAGCAGTACTTC. Amino acids: CATSDGQGYEQYF. V gene TRBV15 combines with J gene TRBJ2-7; 8 bases are shared with TRBD1. The V segment lost 5 bases and the J segment 4 bases; nucleotides outside the gene matches: 4. The CDR3 loop spans 13 amino acids. In germline, CDR1 is LNHNV, CDR2 YYDKDF (reference sequence).

J is TRBJ2-7 and V is TRBV7-9, with 10 nucleotides matching TRBD1. The CDR3 length is 15 residues. After removal of 5 bases from V and 6 bases from J, the junction contained 10 bases not matched to a gene. The germline gives CDR1 SEHNR, CDR2 FQNEAQ (reference sequence). CDR3 nucleotides: TGTGCCAGCAGCCCGTCCGGGACAGGGGTTCGCGAGCAGTACTTC. Translation: CASSPSGTGVREQYF.

V gene TRBV11-2 combines with J gene TRBJ2-7; D gene ambiguous. Germline CDR1 SGHAT, CDR2 FQNNGV. The CDR3 has 14 amino acids. V was shortened by 5 bases and J by 0 bases, with 11 bases between the two germline ends. CDR3 nucleotide sequence: TGTGCCAGCAGCCCCCAGGCAAGCTCCTACGAGCAGTACTTC. Encoded protein: CASSPQASSYEQYF.

The gene calls are TRBV19 and TRBJ1-5; tentatively, D is TRBD1 (6 bases). CDR1 is LNHDA, CDR2 SQIVND, per germline (reference sequence). The CDR3 loop spans 16 amino acids. V lost 3 bases to trimming and J lost 2 bases, with 14 bases between them. The DNA of the CDR3 is TGTGCCAGTAGTATTCGGGGGGCAAGGGGCAATCAGCCCCAGCATTTT. Translating gives CASSIRGARGNQPQHF.

This clone was seen a handful of times. The gene calls are TRBV27 and TRBJ2-7, with 11 nucleotides matching TRBD1. With V trimmed by 2 bases and J by 0 bases, 0 bases remained unmatched. This CDR3 spans 15 amino acids. Germline CDR1 MNHEY, CDR2 SMNVEV (reference sequence). CDR3 bases: TGTGCCAGCAGTTTAGGGACAGGGGGCTCCTACGAGCAGTACTTC. It codes for CASSLGTGGSYEQYF.

The chain links TRBV5-1 to TRBJ2-5; 12 nucleotides align to TRBD2. The germline V gene has CDR1 SGHRS and CDR2 YFSETQ. There are 18 residues in the CDR3. Trimming at V came to 6 bases and at J to 5 bases, leaving 17 bases not matched to a gene. The CDR3 DNA reads TGCGCCAGCAAGATCTCTACGGCTAGCGGGGGGGCCGGTGAGACCCAGTACTTC. Its protein product is CASKISTASGGAGETQYF.

The chain uses TRBV6-1 and TRBJ1-1; the D gene is possibly TRBD1 (5 bases). V was cut by 5 bases and J by 5 bases, with 9 bases left in between. Germline V gene sequence: CDR1 MNHNS, CDR2 SASEGT. This CDR3 region has 12 residues. The CDR3 loop is CASSQRGTEAFF. The CDR3, as DNA: TGTGCCAGCAGTCAACGGGGGACTGAAGCTTTCTTT.

This clone was picked up one time. The chain carries TRBV23-1 and TRBJ2-2, with D unresolved. TRBV23-1 is noted as an ORF with a role that remains uncertain. V lost 5 bases and J 5 bases, leaving 15 bases between the germline ends. The CDR3 sequence is 15 residues long. CDR3: CASSVEALQTGELFF. CDR3 DNA: TGCGCCAGCAGTGTGGAAGCGCTTCAGACCGGGGAGCTGTTTTTT.

This rearrangement joins TRBV7-9 to TRBJ2-7; perhaps TRBD1 as D (6 bases). The CDR3 covers 15 residues. Germline V gene sequence: CDR1 SEHNR, CDR2 FQNEAQ (reference sequence). V lost 5 bases to trimming and J lost 0 bases, with 14 bases between them. The CDR3 loop reads CASSRTGLSSYEQYF. CDR3 nucleotides: TGTGCCAGCAGCCGAACAGGGTTAAGCTCCTACGAGCAGTACTTC.

CDR3 in amino acids: CASSSGEGTEAFF. CDR3 nucleotide sequence: TGTGCCAGCAGCTCGGGGGAGGGCACTGAAGCTTTCTTT. The genes are TRBV11-3 and TRBJ1-1; tentatively, D is TRBD1 (5 bases). The germline V gene encodes CDR1 SGHNT and CDR2 YENEEA. V was cut by 4 bases and J by 4 bases, with 10 bases left in between. There are 13 residues in the CDR3. The whole variable domain, filled in from reference TRBV11-3 and TRBJ1-1, reads EAGVVQSPRYKIIEKKQPVAFWCNPISGHNTLYWYLQNLGQGPELLIRYENEEAVDDSQLPKDRFSAERLKGVDSTLKIQPAELGDSAVYLCASSSGEGTEAFFGQGTRLTVV.

The J gene is TRBJ2-3, the V gene TRBV4-3, with 7 bases aligning to TRBD1. The CDR3 is made up of 16 amino acids. Germline V gene sequence: CDR1 LGHNA, CDR2 YSLEER. Trimming cost V 4 bases and J 4 bases; bases outside gene matches: 11. In nucleotides, the CDR3 is TGCGCCAGCAGCCGCGGTTACAGGGGTTCTCCAGATACGCAGTATTTT. Its protein product is CASSRGYRGSPDTQYF.

The gene calls are TRBV5-1 and TRBJ1-2; D might be TRBD1 (5 bases). The CDR3 is 13 residues long. Germline values: CDR1 SGHRS, CDR2 YFSETQ. Trimming removed 0 bases at V and 10 bases at J, with 13 bases between. The CDR3 here is CASSLETGRAYTF. The CDR3 DNA is TGCGCCAGCAGCTTGGAAACAGGTCGGGCCTACACCTTC.

Only a few counts were recorded for this clone. The chain uses TRBV4-1 and TRBJ2-1, with 10 nucleotides matching TRBD1. This CDR3 comprises 15 residues. Germline CDR1 reads MGHRA; CDR2 reads YSYEKL. J gave up 7 bases and V 2 bases, and 5 bases lay outside the gene matches. CDR3 nucleotides: TGCGCCAGCAGCCAATACAGGGACAGGGGAAATGAGCAGTTCTTC. Translation: CASSQYRDRGNEQFF.

The chain recombines TRBV6-1 with TRBJ2-2, with TRBD1 identical over 8 bases. CDR3 length: 14 residues. V trimming: 6 bases; J trimming: 5 bases; junction bases outside the gene matches: 5. Germline CDR1 MNHNS, CDR2 SASEGT. CDR3 in amino acids: CASRRQGSTGELFF. CDR3 coding DNA: TGTGCCAGCAGGAGACAGGGGTCAACCGGGGAGCTGTTTTTT.

The genes are TRBV2 and TRBJ2-7; D might be TRBD1 (6 bases). Trimming removed 6 bases at V and 7 bases at J, with 13 bases between. The CDR3 totals 12 residues. Germline CDR1 and CDR2: SNHLY and FYNNEI. CDR3 region: CASRSGAGEQYF. The CDR3 DNA sequence: TGTGCCAGCAGGTCAGGGGCTGGAGAGCAGTACTTC.

This clone came up a few times. CDR3 residues: CASSLLAGGHTGELFF. DNA of the CDR3: TGTGCCAGCAGCTTGTTAGCGGGGGGGCATACCGGGGAGCTGTTTTTT. The chain carries TRBV11-1 and TRBJ2-2; TRBD2 agrees at 11 bases. Trimming removed 3 bases from V and 5 bases from J; junction bases left unmatched: 5. Looked up from germline, CDR1 is SGHAT and CDR2 is FQDESV (reference sequence). This CDR3 has 16 residues.

The chain combines TRBV2 with TRBJ2-7; 8 positions agree with TRBD1. There are 15 residues in the CDR3. Germline V lookup: CDR1 SNHLY, CDR2 FYNNEI. The trim removed 4 bases at V and 7 bases at J, leaving 12 bases unmatched. DNA of the CDR3: TGTGCCAGCAGTGCCCCGGGGCAGGGGGCAGGAGAGCAGTACTTC. Its translation is CASSAPGQGAGEQYF.

The V and J genes are TRBV5-4 and TRBJ1-2, with 7 bases fitting TRBD1. V lost 4 bases, J lost 2 bases, and 2 bases stayed unmatched. CDR3 length: 13 amino acids. From germline, CDR1 is SGHNT and CDR2 YYREEE (reference sequence). CDR3 DNA: TGTGCCAGCAGCCCGGGACAGAACTATGGCTACACCTTC. Translation: CASSPGQNYGYTF.